This T cell receptor (beta chain) was sequenced in a study of blood T cells in healthy people across ages (dated by TCRdb to the mid-2010s). About the full investigation: Template switching captured roughly one uniquely barcoded TCR beta cDNA molecule per two T cells in model experiments. The donors were divided into four age groups: young (average around 16 years), middle-aged (over 35), aged (approximately 59) and long-lived (approximately 74). Donors of different ages were randomly distributed across sequencing lanes to avoid experimental bias. The study measured age-related changes in TCR beta repertoire diversity using deep sequencing normalized with unique cDNA molecular identifiers. The study analyzed two additional independent replicas of 1 million unique cDNA reads from the same blood draw for two donors, one aged 18 to 30 and one aged 80 or older.

Details on this clonotype: The antigen it binds to is not known. Base qualities are not at hand, and no much larger clone is one base apart.

Library preparation employed 5' RACE. The sequencer listed for this sample is Illumina HiSeq 2500. A second PCR of 7 to 11 cycles was run with a J-beta primer mix and a sample-barcoded 5' primer. A unique molecular identifier was introduced onto each TCR beta cDNA molecule by a template-switch 5' adaptor carrying 12 random nucleotides. Each sample yielded at least 3 million CDR3-containing paired-end reads. The Mint cDNA synthesis kit, primed by a TRBC-specific oligonucleotide, was used to synthesize first-strand cDNA from all RNA. Following uracil-DNA glycosylase treatment, a first 18-cycle PCR with universal primers M1SS and BC2_uni_R was performed on all cDNA. The source study handled its data this way. Normalization of each sample was performed by random selection of 1 million high-quality reads, each carrying a distinct molecular identifier. Reads sharing molecular identifiers were discarded rather than binned into consensus sequences. CDR3 identification, clonotype clustering and error correction used MiTCR with a Q25 quality threshold and the strictest error-elimination algorithm. A nonparametric unseen species model using Euler transformation provided a lower-bound estimate of total TCR beta diversity. The public sequencing data were trimmed at Q25 with fastp and processed into clonotypes with MiXCR by TCRdb, which kept only in-frame beta chains. Rows are combined by CDR3 protein, so each entry shows the most common genes and DNA. TCRdb's processing, not the study's, gives the V and J calls here. The sample yields under 750,000 distinct CDR3 sequences; 40% to 55% were counted once. The ten largest account for roughly 24% of the sample.

The 35 to 40 donors, aged about 6 to 95 years, were systemically healthy Caucasian individuals from Russia. Each donor gave ten milliliters of peripheral blood, collected into EDTA-treated Vacutainer tubes. PBMCs were isolated by Ficoll-Paque density-gradient centrifugation, with at least 7 million obtained per sample. Trizol reagent was used to extract total RNA from the PBMCs, yielding at least 5 micrograms per sample. The percentages of naive CD45RAhigh/CD27high T cells were determined by flow cytometry on a PBMC aliquot from every donor. Taken from the germline V gene, the CDR1 and CDR2 loops are KGHDR and SFDVKD. Trimming at the junction amounts to 4 bases on V and 1 base on J, and the germline ends lie 12 bases apart. From cysteine to phenylalanine, the CDR3 is 15 amino acids long. Of the read, only the CDR3 DNA is kept; its 45 bases are in frame from base 1. General conclusions and limits of the study: Because the CMV infection status of the donors was unknown, age-related changes in expanded clonotypes may potentially have been confounded. Compared with the aged group, more naive CD4+ T cells, fewer expanded clones and increased TCR diversity were shown by the long-lived group, suggesting age selection. There was a strong correlation between observed TCR beta diversity and the percentage of naive T cells measured by flow cytometry. As age increased, observed TCR beta diversity per million T cells dropped in a roughly linear way, and a significant reduction was already evident by age about 40. Total diversity estimates from one million sequenced T cells were considered lower bounds and underestimates. Since profiling was done on bulk unsorted PBMCs, naive and antigen-experienced compartments could not be conclusively compared.

Sequenced: blood. This sequence originates from a man older than 75 in good health. The V gene is TRBV24-1 and the J gene is TRBJ2-5, with TRBD1 perhaps the D gene, on 8 matching bases. CDR3 protein: CATSETGGGQETQYF. The DNA is TGTGCCACCAGTGAAACAGGGGGGGGCCAAGAGACCCAGTACTTC.